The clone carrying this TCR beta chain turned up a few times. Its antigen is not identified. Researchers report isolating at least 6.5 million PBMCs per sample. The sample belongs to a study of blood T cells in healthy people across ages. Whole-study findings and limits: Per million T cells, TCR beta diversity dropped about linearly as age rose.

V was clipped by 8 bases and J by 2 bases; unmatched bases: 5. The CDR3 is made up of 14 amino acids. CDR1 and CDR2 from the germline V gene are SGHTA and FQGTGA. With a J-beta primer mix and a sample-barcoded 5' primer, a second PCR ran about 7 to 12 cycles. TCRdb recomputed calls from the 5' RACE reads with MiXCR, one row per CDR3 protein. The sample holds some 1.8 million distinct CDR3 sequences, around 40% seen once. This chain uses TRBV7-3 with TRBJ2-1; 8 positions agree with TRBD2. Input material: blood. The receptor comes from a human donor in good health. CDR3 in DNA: TGTGCCAGCGGGGACGGGGGGGCCTACAATGAGCAGTTCTTC. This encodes CASGDGGAYNEQFF.